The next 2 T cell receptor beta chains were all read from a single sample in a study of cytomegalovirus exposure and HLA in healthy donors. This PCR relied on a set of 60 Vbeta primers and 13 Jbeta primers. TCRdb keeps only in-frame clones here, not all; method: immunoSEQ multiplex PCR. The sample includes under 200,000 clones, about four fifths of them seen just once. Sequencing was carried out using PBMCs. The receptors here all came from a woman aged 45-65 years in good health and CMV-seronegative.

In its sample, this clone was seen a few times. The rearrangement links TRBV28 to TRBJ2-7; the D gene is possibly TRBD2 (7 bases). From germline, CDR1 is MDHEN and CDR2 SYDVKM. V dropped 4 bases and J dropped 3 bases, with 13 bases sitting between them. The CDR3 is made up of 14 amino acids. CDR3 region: CASSSGGASYEQYF. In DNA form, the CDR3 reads TGTGCCAGCAGTTCGGGGGGCGCCAGCTACGAGCAGTACTTC.

CDR3: CASSLGGTSGGYEQYF. The CDR3 region has the DNA TGCGCCAGCAGCTTGGGGGGGACTAGCGGGGGCTACGAGCAGTACTTC. The chain employs TRBV5-1 and TRBJ2-7; 14 nucleotides line up with TRBD2. CDR1 SGHRS and CDR2 YFSETQ come from the germline V gene. This CDR3 has 16 residues. J lost 3 bases, V lost 0 bases, and 2 bases had no gene match. Full variable domain (rest looked up from reference TRBV5-1 and TRBJ2-7): KAGVTQTPRYLIKTRGQQVTLSCSPISGHRSVSWYQQTPGQGLQFLFEYFSETQRNKGNFPGRFSGRQFSNSRSEMNVSTLELGDSALYLCASSLGGTSGGYEQYFGPGTRLTVT.